This is a list of T cell receptor beta chains from one sample in a study of blood T cells in healthy people across ages. TCRdb passed the 5' RACE reads through MiXCR, listing each CDR3 protein once. This sample carries over 600,000 distinct CDR3 sequences, around two fifths of them seen once, and the ten largest clones take about 30%. What was sequenced was blood. The receptors stem from a man at least 80 years old in good health. Each CDR3 is given with its conserved first and last residue. The D gene is left open where the match is weak. Size tells how often a clone was seen (once, few, many) or the class of an expanded clone, and some rows leave it out.

V gene,J gene,D gene,clone size,CDR3 protein,CDR3 DNA
TRBV27,TRBJ2-1,NA,few,CASSLRGGRVEQFF,TGTGCCAGCAGTTTAAGAGGGGGGCGGGTTGAGCAGTTCTTC
TRBV3-1,TRBJ2-7,NA,few,CASSQTGTSYEQYF,TGTGCCAGCAGCCAAACCGGGACGTCCTACGAGCAGTACTTC
TRBV5-5,TRBJ1-2,NA,NA,CASGSLTANYGYTF,TGTGCCAGCGGCAGCCTGACCGCTAACTATGGCTACACCTTC
TRBV3-1,TRBJ1-1,NA,NA,CASSQSPLRGNTEAFF,TGTGCCAGCAGCCAATCCCCCCTGAGGGGGAACACTGAAGCTTTCTTT
TRBV11-2,TRBJ2-5,NA,few,CASSLFGGDNEQYF,TGTGCCAGCAGCTTATTTGGGGGGGACAATGAGCAGTACTTC
TRBV5-1,TRBJ2-1,NA,few,CASSLDLDEQFF,TGCGCCAGCAGCTTGGACTTAGATGAGCAGTTCTTC
TRBV6-4,TRBJ2-6,NA,few,CASSDSRPSGANVLTF,TGTGCCAGCAGTGACTCGAGACCCTCTGGGGCCAACGTCCTGACTTTC
TRBV7-2,TRBJ2-7,TRBD2,NA,CASSPRTSDSYEQYF,TGTGCCAGCAGCCCCCGGACTAGCGACTCCTACGAGCAGTACTTC
TRBV5-1,TRBJ1-1,NA,NA,CASRDYGRNTEAFF,TGCGCCAGCCGGGATTATGGCAGGAACACTGAAGCTTTCTTT
TRBV6-2/TRBV6-3,TRBJ2-3,TRBD1,few,CASSYGGQATTSTDTQYF,TGTGCCAGCAGTTACGGGGGACAGGCAACGACTAGCACAGATACGCAGTATTTT
TRBV12-3/TRBV12-4,TRBJ1-2,NA,NA,CASSLSGEGLYGYTF,TGTGCCAGCAGTTTGTCCGGCGAGGGGCTCTATGGCTACACCTTC
TRBV20-1,TRBJ1-2,TRBD1,few,CSASSGTGVTNYGYTF,TGCAGTGCTAGTTCAGGGACAGGGGTTACTAACTATGGCTACACCTTC
TRBV6-5,TRBJ1-5,NA,NA,CASSYSQYQPQHF,TGTGCCAGCAGTTACTCGCAGTATCAGCCCCAGCATTTT
TRBV20-1,TRBJ2-3,NA,once,CSASHGPVVAELSTDTQYF,TGCAGTGCTTCCCACGGACCAGTTGTGGCTGAACTTAGCACAGATACGCAGTATTTT
TRBV3-1,TRBJ1-6,NA,NA,CASRVQDNNSPLHF,TGTGCCAGCAGGGTACAGGATAATAATTCACCCCTCCACTTT
TRBV11-2,TRBJ2-1,TRBD2,NA,CASRPTTGTSGTNEQFF,TGTGCCAGCAGACCAACCACCGGGACTAGCGGGACCAATGAGCAGTTCTTC
TRBV29-1,TRBJ2-4,NA,few,CSVAPGAGKNIQYF,TGCAGCGTGGCCCCAGGGGCGGGCAAAAACATTCAGTACTTC
TRBV27,TRBJ2-2,NA,NA,CASSLVTNTGELFF,TGTGCCAGCAGTTTGGTAACGAACACCGGGGAGCTGTTTTTT
TRBV6-2/TRBV6-3,TRBJ2-1,TRBD2,once,CASSYAGLAGVGNEQFF,TGTGCCAGCAGTTACGCGGGACTAGCGGGAGTCGGTAATGAGCAGTTCTTC
TRBV9,TRBJ2-1,TRBD1,NA,CASSGGQGSYNEQFF,TGTGCCAGCAGCGGCGGACAGGGGTCCTACAATGAGCAGTTCTTC
TRBV4-3,TRBJ1-6,TRBD1,many,CASSRGQGPLHF,TGCGCCAGCAGCCGAGGACAGGGGCCCCTCCACTTT
TRBV29-1,TRBJ2-3,NA,few,CSVTPSTDTQYF,TGCAGCGTAACCCCGAGCACAGATACGCAGTATTTT
TRBV14,TRBJ2-3,NA,many,CASSQMTPTQYF,TGTGCCAGCAGCCAAATGACCCCCACGCAGTATTTT
TRBV5-1,TRBJ1-1,NA,NA,CASTPGRPTEAFF,TGCGCCAGCACCCCGGGACGGCCTACTGAAGCTTTCTTT
TRBV7-2,TRBJ1-2,TRBD1,many,CASSPTGFGYTF,TGTGCCAGCAGCCCGACAGGGTTTGGCTACACCTTC
TRBV28,TRBJ1-2,NA,NA,CASSFHLQNGYTF,TGTGCCAGCAGTTTCCACCTACAGAATGGCTACACCTTC
TRBV7-8,TRBJ2-1,NA,NA,CASSLGRQATQFF,TGTGCCAGCAGCTTGGGCAGGCAAGCGACCCAGTTCTTC
TRBV27,TRBJ2-5,TRBD1,few,CASRWMGQLKIQETQYF,TGTGCCAGCAGGTGGATGGGACAGCTAAAAATTCAAGAGACCCAGTACTTC
TRBV6-2/TRBV6-3,TRBJ2-5,TRBD1,NA,CASSDRDGRETQYF,TGTGCCAGCAGTGACAGGGACGGGCGAGAGACCCAGTACTTC
TRBV20-1,TRBJ2-1,NA,many,CSARLLDGDYNEQFF,TGCAGTGCTAGGTTATTGGACGGAGATTACAATGAGCAGTTCTTC
TRBV4-3,TRBJ2-3,NA,NA,CASSEFGGAADTQYF,TGCGCCAGCAGCGAATTTGGGGGGGCCGCAGATACGCAGTATTTT
TRBV5-1,TRBJ1-1,NA,NA,CASSFGGLNTEAFF,TGCGCCAGCAGCTTCGGGGGTCTGAACACTGAAGCTTTCTTT
TRBV13,TRBJ2-5,NA,few,CASSQNWGETQYF,TGTGCCAGCAGTCAAAACTGGGGGGAGACCCAGTACTTC
TRBV29-1,TRBJ2-1,NA,many,CSVGDGYNEQFF,TGCAGCGTTGGAGACGGCTACAATGAGCAGTTCTTC
TRBV2,TRBJ2-1,NA,NA,CASSVRKTASSYNEQFF,TGTGCCAGCAGTGTTCGAAAGACGGCCAGCTCCTACAATGAGCAGTTCTTC
TRBV5-6,TRBJ2-5,TRBD2,NA,CASSSAGSYQETQYF,TGTGCCAGCAGCTCAGCGGGGTCGTACCAAGAGACCCAGTACTTC
TRBV2,TRBJ2-7,TRBD1,NA,CTSRPGQGLYEQYF,TGTACCAGCAGGCCGGGACAGGGTCTCTACGAGCAGTACTTC
TRBV20-1,TRBJ2-1,TRBD2,few,CSAKAGGSNEQFF,TGCAGTGCTAAAGCGGGGGGTTCTAATGAGCAGTTCTTC
TRBV20-1,TRBJ2-5,NA,NA,CSAWGAGVQETQYF,TGCAGTGCATGGGGGGCGGGGGTACAAGAGACCCAGTACTTC
TRBV7-2,TRBJ2-5,NA,few,CASRPGLGETQYF,TGTGCCAGCAGACCGGGACTCGGAGAGACCCAGTACTTC
TRBV11-2,TRBJ2-1,NA,NA,CASSSGVFTGQFF,TGTGCCAGCAGCTCTGGAGTTTTCACTGGGCAGTTCTTC
TRBV5-1,TRBJ1-1,NA,NA,CASSLGAATTEAFF,TGCGCCAGCAGCTTGGGGGCCGCTACCACTGAAGCTTTCTTT
TRBV24-1,TRBJ2-1,NA,NA,CATELHNEQFF,TGTGCCACCGAACTTCATAATGAGCAGTTCTTC
TRBV7-2,TRBJ1-5,NA,NA,CASSPDLNQPQHF,TGTGCCAGCAGCCCGGATCTTAATCAGCCCCAGCATTTT
TRBV29-1,TRBJ1-4,NA,NA,CSVGPSTNEKLFF,TGCAGCGTTGGACCAAGCACTAATGAAAAACTGTTTTTT
TRBV6-2/TRBV6-3,TRBJ2-7,TRBD2,few,CASTQSSGNSYEQYF,TGTGCCAGCACCCAGTCTAGCGGGAACTCCTACGAGCAGTACTTC
TRBV9,TRBJ2-7,NA,few,CASSADAGTTYEQYF,TGTGCCAGCAGCGCAGATGCCGGGACAACCTACGAGCAGTACTTC
TRBV7-2,TRBJ2-5,NA,NA,CASSYPERPPETQYF,TGTGCCAGCAGCTACCCGGAACGCCCTCCCGAGACCCAGTACTTC
TRBV2,TRBJ2-3,NA,NA,CASRARDSLTDTQYF,TGTGCCAGCAGGGCTAGGGACTCCCTCACAGATACGCAGTATTTT
TRBV11-2,TRBJ2-1,TRBD2,NA,CASSLAGGGVSNGQFF,TGTGCCAGCAGCTTAGCTGGCGGGGGGGTGAGCAATGGGCAGTTCTTC
TRBV20-1,TRBJ2-5,TRBD1,NA,CSASEDRGLLETQYF,TGCAGTGCTAGTGAAGACAGGGGGCTGTTGGAGACCCAGTACTTC
TRBV29-1,TRBJ2-7,NA,NA,CSVFRKSSYEQYF,TGCAGCGTCTTCAGAAAAAGCTCCTACGAGCAGTACTTC